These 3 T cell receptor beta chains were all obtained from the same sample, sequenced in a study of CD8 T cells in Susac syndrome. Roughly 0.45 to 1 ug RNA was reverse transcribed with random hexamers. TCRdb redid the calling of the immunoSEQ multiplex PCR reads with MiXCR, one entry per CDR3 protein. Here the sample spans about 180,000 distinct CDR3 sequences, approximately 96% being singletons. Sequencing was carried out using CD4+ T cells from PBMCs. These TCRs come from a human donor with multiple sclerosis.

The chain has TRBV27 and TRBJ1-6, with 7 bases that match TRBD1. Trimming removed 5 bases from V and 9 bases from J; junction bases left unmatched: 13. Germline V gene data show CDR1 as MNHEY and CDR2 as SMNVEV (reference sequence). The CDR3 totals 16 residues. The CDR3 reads CASSPQGGTVRSPLHF. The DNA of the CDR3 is TGTGCCAGCAGTCCCCAGGGGGGGACAGTACGTTCACCCCTCCACTTT.

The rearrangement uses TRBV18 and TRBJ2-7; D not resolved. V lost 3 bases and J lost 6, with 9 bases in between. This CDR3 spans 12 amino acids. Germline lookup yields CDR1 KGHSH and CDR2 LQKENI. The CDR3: CASSPGWGEQYF. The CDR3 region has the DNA TGTGCCAGCTCACCGGGTTGGGGCGAGCAGTACTTC.

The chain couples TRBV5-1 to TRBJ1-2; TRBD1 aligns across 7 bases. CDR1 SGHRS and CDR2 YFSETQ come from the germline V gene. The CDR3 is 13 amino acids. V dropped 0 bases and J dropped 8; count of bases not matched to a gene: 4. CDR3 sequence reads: CASSLGQGTGYTF. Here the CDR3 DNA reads TGCGCCAGCAGCTTGGGACAGGGCACCGGCTACACCTTC.